A single TCR beta chain is shown here with its context. Its antigen is undetermined. The data were obtained in a study of cytomegalovirus exposure and HLA in healthy donors. At the level of the study: The same platform was used for the approximately 110 validation repertoires and the roughly 730 first-cohort repertoires, a later analysis reported. Points from the study as a whole: Under in vitro conditions, a few CMV-associated chains were confirmed as specific for CMV antigens. High sensitivity and specificity were reportedly achieved when the classifier diagnosed cytomegalovirus status. The study recorded over 150 TCR beta chains that were cytomegalovirus-associated.

This table comes from immunoSEQ multiplex PCR, and its TCRdb copy is limited to in-frame clones, with some not included. In the table there are 150,000 to 200,000 clones, approximately 78% of which are singletons. Germline V CDR1 and CDR2: KGHSH, LQKENI. CDR3 size: 16 residues. Trimming left V 4 bases short and J 6 bases short, with 18 bases between. The chain recombines TRBV18 with TRBJ2-2; D uncertain. The source material was PBMCs. The origin of this receptor is a young woman in good health and CMV-seronegative. The chain's CDR3 is CASSRLRIVRPGELFF. The CDR3 DNA follows: TGTGCCAGCTCACGTCTGCGGATTGTTCGACCCGGGGAGCTGTTTTTT.